Here is one TCR beta chain with its context. Assay: immunoSEQ multiplex PCR; the TCRdb copy retains only in-frame clones and omits some. The data show about 100,000 clones, roughly 96% seen once. The sample belongs to a study of technical replicates of blood from several donors. Germline V lookup: CDR1 ENHRY, CDR2 SYGVKD. The trim removed 7 bases at V and 4 bases at J, leaving 9 bases unmatched. There are 15 residues in the CDR3. The chain carries TRBV10-3 and TRBJ2-7, with 11 bases aligning to TRBD2. The origin of this receptor is a human donor in good health. The source material was T cells isolated from PBMCs. CDR3 protein: CAITQSLAGGYEQYF. The CDR3 nucleotides are TGTGCCATCACCCAGAGCCTAGCGGGAGGATACGAGCAGTACTTC.